This record concerns one T cell receptor beta chain sequence. The antigen is undetermined. CDR1 and CDR2 from the germline V gene are MDHEN and SYDVKM. The CDR3 is made up of 15 amino acids. The source of the sample is a study of T cells expressing NK-cell markers. Findings and limits, study-wide: It was still unclear whether expanded NKG2C+ T cell clones were HCMV specific. NKG2C+ dominant clonotypes from several donors made up roughly 1.0-8% of CD8+ T cells. Four donors showed these clonotypes also leading the CD3+CD56-NKG2C+ fraction.

TCRdb reprocessed the 5' RACE reads and reports one entry per CDR3 protein, with no DNA. The clone table shows 150,000 to 200,000 distinct CDR3 sequences, with the ten largest holding roughly 21%. Sequenced sample: blood T cells: a sorted CD56 or NKG2C T cell subset, CD4+ or CD8+ T cells, or bulk PBMC T cells (not recorded which). This clonotype originated in a man aged 18 to 69 in good health. This rearrangement joins TRBV28 to TRBJ2-1. The CDR3 here is CASRGTFGVYNEQFF.